In its sample, the clone carrying this TCR beta chain was seen a few times. Its antigen is currently unknown. This sample was included in a study of T-cell memory formation after mild COVID-19. CDR3 length: 16 residues. Germline CDR1 and CDR2: LNHNV and YYDKDF (reference sequence). Unmatched junction bases numbered 7, after V lost 4 bases and J lost 1 base. MiXCR, run by TCRdb on the 5' RACE reads, gives a single entry per CDR3 protein. The data contain 75,000 to 95,000 distinct CDR3 sequences, around 16% of them singletons. Study results and caveats: Memory sampled before infection contained some responding clones, suggesting cross-reactive memory joined. Whereas later expanders leaned CD4+, clones contracting day 15 to 85 showed a balanced CD4/CD8 makeup. Still unconfirmed is whether the second-wave clones peaking on day 37 recognized SARS-CoV-2. For contracting clones, CD4+ ones sat mainly in CM and EM, CD8+ in EMRA.

This chain connects TRBV15 to TRBJ2-5, with 9 bases fitting TRBD1. Material: PBMCs or a T cell subset sorted from them (not recorded which). This TCR derives from a man between 18 and 35 years old who had mild COVID-19 (a few samples of this study predate the infection). Cell type and time point are not known. The chain's CDR3 is CATSIDAGQGQETQYF. DNA for the CDR3: TGTGCCACCAGCATAGATGCGGGACAGGGCCAAGAGACCCAGTACTTC.